Presented here are 17 T cell receptor beta chains from one specimen sequenced in a study of T cells after yellow fever vaccination. TCRdb ran MiXCR on the 5' RACE reads and lists one entry per CDR3 protein. The data contain 30,000 or so distinct CDR3 sequences, around 4.3% of them singletons. Sequences were derived from CD8+ T cells sorted from PBMCs, sampled 5 days after the yellow fever booster vaccination. The receptors derive from a man in his thirties or forties who received the YFV17D yellow fever vaccine.

This clonotype was counted many times. The CDR3 loop is CASSLRTGAIYEQYF. In DNA form, the CDR3 reads TGTGCCAGTAGTCTTCGGACAGGGGCTATATACGAGCAGTACTTC. This chain links TRBV19 with TRBJ2-7; 9 bases map to TRBD1. This CDR3 contains 15 residues. From germline, CDR1 is LNHDA and CDR2 SQIVND (reference sequence). V trimming: 5 bases; J trimming: 4 bases; junction bases outside the gene matches: 9.

This clonotype appeared a few times. A much larger clone lies a single base off, so this may be a read error. The chain carries TRBV15 and TRBJ2-3; 10 bases line up with TRBD2. CDR1 is LNHNV and CDR2 is YYDKDF in the germline V gene (reference sequence). This CDR3 comprises 16 residues. Here the CDR3 reads CDTSRGLADITDTQYF. For the CDR3, the DNA is TGTGACACCAGCAGAGGACTAGCGGATATCACAGATACGCAGTATTTT. Using reference TRBV15 and TRBJ2-3 for the parts outside the CDR3, the full variable domain is DAMVIQNPRYQVTQFGKPVTLSCSQTLNHNVMYWYQQKSSQAPKLLFHYYDKDFNNEADTPDNFQSRRPNTSFCFLDIRSPGLGDTAMYLCDTSRGLADITDTQYFGPGTRLTVL.

This clonotype has more than one count but fewer than ten. This clone may be a read error of a much larger clone one base away. The chain couples TRBV5-1 to TRBJ2-3, with D perhaps TRBD2 (5 bases). Germline V CDR1 and CDR2: SGHRS, YFSETQ. This CDR3 has 19 residues. Trimming cost V 0 bases and J 5 bases, with 25 bases left between them. CDR3 nucleotides: TGCGCCAGCAGCTTGGTCGCCGAGTGGGAGCAGTCCGCGGGAGATACGCAGTATTTT. Protein product: CASSLVAEWEQSAGDTQYF.

The rearrangement joins TRBV11-2 to TRBJ2-2; 14 bases are shared with TRBD2. V gave up 5 bases and J gave up 5 bases; unmatched junction bases: 1. Germline CDR1 reads SGHAT; CDR2 reads FQNNGV. The CDR3 runs to 15 residues. CDR3 nucleotides: TGTGCCAGCAGCCGACTAGCGGGAGGGACCGGGGAGCTGTTTTTT. Protein product: CASSRLAGGTGELFF.

By frequency in the sample, this clonotype is medium-sized. The V gene is TRBV20-1, the J gene TRBJ2-5; possible D gene TRBD2, 6 bases. V dropped 1 base and J dropped 5 bases, with 17 bases sitting between them. Germline loops: CDR1 DFQATT, CDR2 SNEGSKA (reference sequence). This CDR3 spans 15 amino acids. CDR3: CSARVSGREVETQYF. The CDR3 bases are TGCAGTGCTAGAGTGTCAGGCAGGGAGGTTGAGACCCAGTACTTC.

This clonotype was seen ten or more times. The chain joins TRBV5-4 to TRBJ2-3; the D is unclear. Germline V gene sequence: CDR1 SGHNT, CDR2 YYREEE (reference sequence). Trimming left V 8 bases short and J 0 bases short, with 7 bases between. The CDR3 covers 12 residues. CDR3 bases: TGTGCCAGTGGGCGGAGCACAGATACGCAGTATTTT. Translated: CASGRSTDTQYF.

This clonotype was counted ten times or more. This sequence joins TRBV7-9 and TRBJ2-7; D is undetermined. CDR1 is SEHNR and CDR2 is FQNEAQ in the germline V gene (reference sequence). V lost 5 bases and J 9 bases, leaving 20 bases between the germline ends. CDR3 length: 14 residues. CDR3 DNA: TGTGCCAGCAGCCCCCCCCTCGACCTCCCCGCGCAGTACTTC. Amino acid sequence: CASSPPLDLPAQYF.

This clonotype was detected many times. The V and J genes are TRBV2 and TRBJ2-1; no clear D. V lost 6 bases and J lost 9, with 9 bases in between. Germline values: CDR1 SNHLY, CDR2 FYNNEI. The CDR3 length is 11 residues. CDR3 residues: CASSETVEQFF. As DNA, the CDR3 is TGTGCCAGCAGCGAAACGGTTGAGCAGTTCTTC.

This clonotype was counted ten times or more. J is TRBJ1-3 and V is TRBV29-1; the D gene is possibly TRBD1 (5 bases). The CDR3 has 14 residues. Germline CDR1 SQVTM, CDR2 ANQGSEA. V was shortened by 3 bases and J by 4 bases, with 13 bases between the two germline ends. CDR3 loop: CSVDIQGGGNTIYF. The CDR3 coding sequence is TGCAGCGTTGATATCCAGGGAGGAGGAAACACCATATATTTT.

A few counts support this clonotype. The gene calls are TRBV27 and TRBJ2-7; 8 bases are a match to TRBD2. CDR1 is MNHEY and CDR2 is SMNVEV in the germline V gene (reference sequence). V trimming: 7 bases; J trimming: 7 bases; junction bases outside the gene matches: 9. The length of the CDR3 is 13 residues. CDR3 nucleotides: TGTGCCAGCACCCCCCGGGGGGGCTTGGAGCAGTACTTC. Amino acid sequence: CASTPRGGLEQYF.

This clonotype was recorded many times. V gene TRBV6-5 combines with J gene TRBJ2-3; possible D gene TRBD1, 5 bases. Germline V gene sequence: CDR1 MNHEY, CDR2 SVGAGI. This CDR3 spans 15 amino acids. V gave up 6 bases and J gave up 3 bases, with 16 bases separating them. CDR3 in amino acids: CASRYDARETDTQYF. The DNA for the CDR3 is TGTGCCAGCAGATACGACGCCAGGGAAACAGATACGCAGTATTTT.

For this clonotype: A much larger clone differs by one base, so this may be a read error. This rearrangement joins TRBV11-2 to TRBJ2-7; D gene uncertain. Per the germline V gene, CDR1 is SGHAT and CDR2 is FQNNGV. The CDR3 is 14 amino acids. The CDR3 DNA is TGTGCCAGCAGCACGACCTCACCCGGGTACGCGCAGTACTTC. Translation gives CASSTTSPGYAQYF.

Ten or more counts support this clonotype. This chain joins TRBV20-1 and TRBJ2-7; 12 bases line up with TRBD2. Germline assignment: CDR1 DFQATT and CDR2 SNEGSKA (reference sequence). J lost 4 bases, V lost 2 bases, and 9 bases had no gene match. CDR3 size: 16 residues. CDR3 in amino acids: CSARWDGLAGRYEQYF. DNA of the CDR3: TGCAGTGCTAGATGGGACGGACTAGCGGGACGGTACGAGCAGTACTTC.

This clonotype was recorded many times. The chain couples TRBV9 to TRBJ2-1; 8 bases line up with TRBD2. The CDR3 totals 15 residues. Germline loops: CDR1 SGDLS, CDR2 YYNGEE. With 4 bases clipped from V and 6 bases from J, the junction kept 9 bases outside the gene matches. In nucleotides, the CDR3 is TGTGCCAGCAGCCTTCTAAGCGGGAGTCCCAATGAGCAGTTCTTC. Amino acids: CASSLLSGSPNEQFF.

This clonotype was detected ten times or more. The rearrangement links TRBV6-2 or TRBV6-3 to TRBJ2-7, with D maybe TRBD2 (5 bases). This CDR3 has 12 amino acids. Germline CDR1 and CDR2: MNHEY and SVGEGT. Trimming cost V 0 bases and J 6 bases, with 6 bases left between them. The CDR3: CASSYSAGEQYF. The CDR3 DNA sequence: TGTGCCAGCAGTTACTCGGCGGGCGAGCAGTACTTC.

The rearrangement joins TRBV29-1 to TRBJ2-3; D unclear. The CDR3 runs to 11 residues. The germline CDR1 and CDR2 sequences are SQVTM and ANQGSEA. Trimming took 6 bases from V and 6 from J, leaving 10 bases between them. The DNA for the CDR3 is TGCAGCGTCCTCAGCCCGGATACGCAGTATTTT. Translated: CSVLSPDTQYF.

The V and J genes are TRBV20-1 and TRBJ2-7; D is uncertain. This CDR3 has 13 residues. V was pared by 1 base and J by 0 bases, with 7 bases between. Germline CDR1 reads DFQATT; CDR2 reads SNEGSKA (reference sequence). The CDR3 loop reads CSARAVGSYEQYF. The CDR3 DNA follows: TGCAGTGCTAGAGCTGTAGGCTCCTACGAGCAGTACTTC.